The sequence of this T cell receptor beta chain was determined in a study of human T cells and chemical hapten exposure. The CDR3 is 15 residues long. With 4 bases clipped from V and 3 bases from J, the junction kept 4 bases outside the gene matches. Germline V lookup: CDR1 SGHAT, CDR2 FQNNGV. Time point indicated: pre-sensitization, week 0. Treatment reported: therapeutic diphenylcyclopropenone sensitization with weekly scalp DPC. From whole blood left unfractionated, total RNA was extracted. TCRdb recomputed calls from the RACE reads with MiXCR, one row per CDR3 protein. This sample has around 250,000 distinct CDR3 sequences, with 7% to 10% found just once.

This chain uses TRBV11-2 with TRBJ2-1; 9 bases fit TRBD2. Sequencing used whole blood, obtained in connection with sensitization to the hapten diphenylcyclopropenone (DPC). The origin of this receptor is a woman in her thirties or forties with alopecia areata. Some clones in this sample may be carry-over from other donors' samples. The CDR3 DNA reads TGTGCCAGCAGCTCAAGACTAGCGGTCTACAATGAGCAGTTCTTC. It specifies CASSSRLAVYNEQFF.